Below are 18 T cell receptor beta chains sequenced from a single sample in a study of OX40 agonist ivuxolimab in advanced cancers. The repertoire was sequenced with immunoSEQ multiplex PCR; TCRdb's copy has only in-frame clones and lacks some. This repertoire shows under 110,000 clones, 75% to 95% found once; its top ten account for 0.48%. Sequenced here: CD4+ or CD8+ T cells sorted from blood, sampled in a trial of the OX40 agonist ivuxolimab. The origin of the receptors is an adult with an advanced solid tumor such as melanoma, head and neck, liver or kidney cancer.

The V and J genes are TRBV11-2 and TRBJ2-5, with 13 bases lining up with TRBD2. The CDR3 totals 17 residues. The junction had 10 bases not matched to a gene; V was cut back by 5 bases and J by 4 bases. Germline-derived CDR1 and CDR2 are SGHAT and FQNNGV. The CDR3 reads CASSVGGLAGFGETQYF. The CDR3 nucleotides read TGTGCCAGCAGCGTGGGGGGACTAGCGGGGTTCGGAGAGACCCAGTACTTC.

The V call is TRBV29-1, the J call TRBJ1-1; D not resolved. The CDR3 runs 11 residues. Germline loops: CDR1 SQVTM, CDR2 ANQGSEA. The CDR3 loop reads CNALSYTEAFF. CDR3 DNA sequence: TGCAACGCCCTCAGTTACACTGAAGCTTTCTTT. The full variable domain, with the rest looked up from reference TRBV29-1 and TRBJ1-1, is SAVISQKPSRDICQRGTSLTIQCQVDSQVTMMFWYRQQPGQSLTLIATANQGSEATYESGFVIDKFPISRPNLTFSTLTVSNMSPEDSSIYLCNALSYTEAFFGQGTRLTVV.

V is TRBV6-5 and J is TRBJ2-7; D is undetermined. V lost 6 bases and J 1 base, leaving 10 bases between the germline ends. Germline V gene data show CDR1 as MNHEY and CDR2 as SVGAGI. This CDR3 is 13 amino acids long. CDR3 coding DNA: TGTGCCAGCAGAAACGGCGGATCCTACGAGCAGTACTTC. Translated, it gives CASRNGGSYEQYF.

The rearrangement joins TRBV28 to TRBJ2-7, with D possibly matching TRBD1 (6 bases). This CDR3 is 14 amino acids long. V lost 2 bases to trimming and J lost 3 bases, with 11 bases between them. Germline V gene lookup returns CDR1 MDHEN and CDR2 SYDVKM. CDR3 bases: TGTGCCAGCAGTTTAGGGGGCCAGAGCTACGAGCAGTACTTC. Protein: CASSLGGQSYEQYF.

This chain connects TRBV10-3 to TRBJ2-7; 10 nucleotides align to TRBD1. The CDR3 runs to 14 residues. CDR1 and CDR2 from the germline V gene are ENHRY and SYGVKD. V shed 5 bases, J shed 6 bases, and the junction held 7 bases outside the gene matches. The chain's CDR3 is CAISSGQGSPEQYF. CDR3 coding DNA: TGTGCCATCAGTTCGGGACAGGGGTCCCCCGAGCAGTACTTC.

This chain connects TRBV19 to TRBJ2-2, with 7 bases lining up with TRBD1. J gave up 0 bases and V 6 bases, and 4 bases lay outside the gene matches. Germline V gene lookup returns CDR1 LNHDA and CDR2 SQIVND (reference sequence). The CDR3 contains 15 residues. The CDR3 sequence: CASRTGTANTGELFF. CDR3 DNA sequence: TGTGCCAGTAGAACCGGGACAGCGAACACCGGGGAGCTGTTTTTT.

The chain couples TRBV19 to TRBJ1-1; D perhaps matches TRBD1 (6 bases). Germline V gene data show CDR1 as LNHDA and CDR2 as SQIVND (reference sequence). Trimming stripped 10 bases from V and 7 bases from J, with 25 bases between. The CDR3 has 15 residues. The CDR3 region is CATTLSGAGLNEAFF. The CDR3 region has the DNA TGTGCCACCACCTTATCGGGGGCAGGGTTAAATGAAGCTTTCTTT.

The rearrangement links TRBV30 to TRBJ1-3; D might be TRBD1 (5 bases). Germline CDR1 GTSNPN, CDR2 SVGIG (reference sequence). This CDR3 has 13 amino acids. Trimming stripped 5 bases from V and 1 base from J, with 9 bases between. The CDR3 nucleotides read TGTGCCTGGGCCAGACAGTCTGGAAACACCATATATTTT. Translated, it gives CAWARQSGNTIYF.

The chain combines TRBV6-5 with TRBJ1-2, with D perhaps matching TRBD1 (6 bases). The CDR3 spans 14 residues. The V end was cut by 0 bases, the J end by 13 bases, with 18 bases between. CDR1 MNHEY and CDR2 SVGAGI come from the germline V gene. The CDR3 loop is CASSYSAGGHYFTF. The CDR3 coding sequence is TGTGCCAGCAGTTACTCGGCCGGGGGGCATTATTTCACCTTC.

The chain uses TRBV7-6 and TRBJ1-2; D gene unclear. Trimming removed 3 bases at V and 7 bases at J, with 15 bases between. Looked up from germline, CDR1 is SGHVS and CDR2 is FNYEAQ. This CDR3 is built from 14 residues. CDR3 amino acids: CASSFGQASSGYTF. In DNA form, the CDR3 reads TGTGCCAGCAGCTTTGGGCAGGCTTCGTCTGGCTACACCTTC.

This clone was counted only a few times. The chain joins TRBV28 to TRBJ1-5, with TRBD1 as a possible D gene (5 bases). This CDR3 has 12 residues. Trimming pared 6 bases from V and 14 bases from J, leaving 17 bases between. CDR1 is MDHEN, CDR2 SYDVKM, per germline. Here the CDR3 reads CASSPLIGTEHF. The CDR3 DNA is TGTGCCAGCAGCCCCCTAATCGGGACGGAGCATTTT.

V and J are TRBV13 and TRBJ2-5; the D call may be TRBD1 or TRBD2 (6 bases each). Trimming pared 7 bases from V and 5 bases from J, leaving 14 bases between. The CDR3 totals 13 residues. The germline V gene encodes CDR1 PRHDT and CDR2 FYEKMQ (reference sequence). The CDR3 loop reads CASTLGGLETQYF. CDR3 bases: TGTGCCAGCACCTTGGGGGGCCTTGAGACCCAGTACTTC.

This clone appeared a single time. The chain carries TRBV10-3 and TRBJ2-3; possible D gene TRBD1, 5 bases. CDR1 is ENHRY and CDR2 is SYGVKD in the germline V gene. Trimming took off 2 bases at V and 0 bases at J, with 12 bases between the two ends. This CDR3 is 16 amino acids long. The CDR3 spells CAISEQGKGSTDTQYF. The CDR3, as DNA: TGTGCCATCAGTGAGCAAGGGAAGGGGAGCACAGATACGCAGTATTTT.

V and J are TRBV7-2 and TRBJ2-5; possibly TRBD2 for D (6 bases). This CDR3 is built from 16 residues. The V and J ends lost 0 bases and 0 bases respectively, with 11 bases between them. CDR1 and CDR2 from the germline V gene are SGHTA and FQGNSA. In nucleotides, the CDR3 is TGTGCCAGCAGCTTAGCGTTGCGGGGCTACCAAGAGACCCAGTACTTC. Translation gives CASSLALRGYQETQYF.

The chain has TRBV28 and TRBJ2-5; tentatively, D is TRBD2 (7 bases). CDR1 and CDR2 from the germline V gene are MDHEN and SYDVKM. The CDR3 has 15 amino acids. The V end lost 3 bases, the J end lost 3 bases, and 14 bases lay between the germline ends. In nucleotides, the CDR3 is TGTGCCAGCAGTTTTGGGGGCGGGGGTAAAGAGACCCAGTACTTC. Its translation: CASSFGGGGKETQYF.

The chain couples TRBV28 to TRBJ2-2, with TRBD2 matching 8 bases. The ends lost 7 bases at V and 0 bases at J; junction bases unmatched: 4. The germline V gene encodes CDR1 MDHEN and CDR2 SYDVKM. This CDR3 spans 15 amino acids. The DNA for the CDR3 is TGTGCCAGCAACTCCGGGGGGGCGAACACCGGGGAGCTGTTTTTT. It is translated as CASNSGGANTGELFF.

The CDR3 DNA sequence: TGTGCCAGCAACCGGGACATAACTGAAGCTTTCTTT. Translation gives CASNRDITEAFF. J is TRBJ1-1 and V is TRBV10-3, with D tentatively TRBD1 (6 bases). The germline gives CDR1 ENHRY, CDR2 SYGVKD. The CDR3 spans 12 residues. Trimming pared 10 bases from V and 5 bases from J, leaving 14 bases between.

The chain recombines TRBV10-3 with TRBJ2-5; 7 bases are a match to TRBD1. CDR3 length: 13 residues. J gave up 9 bases and V 7 bases, and 11 bases lay outside the gene matches. Germline CDR1 ENHRY, CDR2 SYGVKD. CDR3 bases: TGTGCCATCAATAGGGAGACAGGGCTTTCCCAGTACTTC. As protein: CAINRETGLSQYF.